Shown below are 23 T cell receptor beta chains from a single sample sequenced in a study of CD8 T cells in Susac syndrome. A quantity of about 0.5 to 1 ug RNA underwent reverse transcription using random hexamers. One entry per CDR3 protein, called by TCRdb with MiXCR from the immunoSEQ multiplex PCR reads. The repertoire holds some 300,000 distinct CDR3 sequences, about 85% seen once, with about 0.11% in the top ten. The sample was CD8+ T cells from PBMCs. These receptors were taken from a human donor with multiple sclerosis.

This clonotype was seen a single time. The chain employs TRBV5-6 and TRBJ2-7; D might be TRBD2 (6 bases). Trimming took off 2 bases at V and 6 bases at J, with 15 bases between the two ends. The CDR3 has 14 residues. Germline V lookup: CDR1 SGHDT, CDR2 YYEEEE. CDR3 protein: CASSFGNGGSEQYF. As DNA, the CDR3 is TGTGCCAGCAGCTTCGGGAACGGGGGATCCGAGCAGTACTTC.

The chain has TRBV27 and TRBJ2-2; the D is unclear. Germline V lookup: CDR1 MNHEY, CDR2 SMNVEV (reference sequence). Trimming stripped 3 bases from V and 3 bases from J, with 5 bases between. There are 13 residues in the CDR3. The CDR3 loop reads CASSLSYTGELFF. The CDR3 region has the DNA TGTGCCAGCAGTTTGTCATACACCGGGGAGCTGTTTTTT.

This chain joins TRBV27 and TRBJ1-2; 9 nucleotides line up with TRBD1. This CDR3 spans 13 amino acids. Germline V lookup: CDR1 MNHEY, CDR2 SMNVEV (reference sequence). Trimming cost V 5 bases and J 3 bases; bases outside gene matches: 1. DNA for the CDR3: TGTGCCAGCAGTGGGGACAGGGACTATGGCTACACCTTC. Translating gives CASSGDRDYGYTF.

This chain links TRBV27 with TRBJ2-7, with TRBD2 matching 8 bases. The CDR3 length is 13 residues. J lost 3 bases, V lost 9 bases, and 7 bases had no gene match. Germline CDR1 MNHEY, CDR2 SMNVEV (reference sequence). The CDR3 reads CASRLAGRYEQYF. CDR3 in DNA: TGTGCCAGTCGTTTAGCGGGACGCTACGAGCAGTACTTC.

The genes are TRBV27 and TRBJ2-1; 10 bases agree with TRBD2. CDR1 and CDR2 from the germline V gene are MNHEY and SMNVEV (reference sequence). This CDR3 has 17 amino acids. V was clipped by 7 bases and J by 5 bases; unmatched bases: 14. In nucleotides, the CDR3 is TGTGCCAGCATCCCACGATTAGCGGGAGGTCAACACAATGAGCAGTTCTTC. Translated, it gives CASIPRLAGGQHNEQFF.

V and J are TRBV15 and TRBJ2-3; a possible D gene is TRBD2 (5 bases). This CDR3 has 15 amino acids. Per germline, CDR1 LNHNV and CDR2 YYDKDF (reference sequence). Trimming pared 6 bases from V and 2 bases from J, leaving 15 bases between. The CDR3 loop reads CATRVSGLATDTQYF. The CDR3 region has the DNA TGTGCCACCAGAGTTTCCGGCCTAGCCACAGATACGCAGTATTTT.

The V call is TRBV7-9, the J call TRBJ1-2; D is perhaps TRBD1 (5 bases). Germline values: CDR1 SEHNR, CDR2 FQNEAQ (reference sequence). CDR3 length: 17 residues. V was trimmed by 1 base and J by 2 bases, leaving 17 bases between them. CDR3 sequence (DNA): TGTGCCAGCAGCTTAGACGGCGCGGAAGGGACCAACTATGGCTACACCTTC. It codes for CASSLDGAEGTNYGYTF.

The V gene is TRBV27, the J gene TRBJ2-7, with 11 bases fitting TRBD2. Trimming removed 6 bases from V and 4 bases from J; junction bases left unmatched: 8. The CDR3 is made up of 15 amino acids. The germline V gene has CDR1 MNHEY and CDR2 SMNVEV (reference sequence). In DNA form, the CDR3 reads TGTGCCAGCAGCCCGACGACTAGCGGGGATTACGAGCAGTACTTC. This sequence encodes CASSPTTSGDYEQYF.

The gene calls are TRBV7-6 and TRBJ2-2; 7 bases are shared with TRBD2. In germline, CDR1 is SGHVS, CDR2 FNYEAQ. V lost 7 bases and J lost 3; bases outside the gene matches: 14. The length of the CDR3 is 17 residues. The CDR3 protein is CASTVKSGVADTGELFF. CDR3 bases: TGTGCCAGCACCGTTAAGAGCGGGGTAGCGGACACCGGGGAGCTGTTTTTT.

V is TRBV11-2 and J is TRBJ2-5; 9 bases agree with TRBD2. The length of the CDR3 is 14 residues. Germline CDR1 is SGHAT and CDR2 is FQNNGV. With 1 base clipped from V and 5 bases from J, the junction kept 2 bases outside the gene matches. CDR3 sequence (DNA): TGTGCCAGCAGCTTAGGTAGCGGGAGTGAGACCCAGTACTTC. It yields the protein CASSLGSGSETQYF. The entire variable domain, with the rest obtained from reference TRBV11-2 and TRBJ2-5, is as follows: EAGVAQSPRYKIIEKRQSVAFWCNPISGHATLYWYQQILGQGPKLLIQFQNNGVVDDSQLPKDRFSAERLKGVDSTLKIQPAKLEDSAVYLCASSLGSGSETQYFGPGTRLLVL.

The chain couples TRBV12-3 or TRBV12-4 to TRBJ1-2; TRBD1 is a possible D gene (6 bases). This CDR3 has 14 residues. V was cut by 0 bases and J by 4 bases, with 9 bases left in between. In DNA form, the CDR3 reads TGTGCCAGCAGTTTAGCCGGGACATCCTATGGCTACACCTTC. It specifies CASSLAGTSYGYTF.

This clonotype was recorded a few times. The V call is TRBV14, the J call TRBJ2-1, with 9 bases fitting TRBD1. The CDR3 runs 15 residues. V lost 4 bases to trimming and J lost 6 bases; unmatched junction nucleotides: 7. Looked up from germline, CDR1 is SGHDN and CDR2 is FVKESK. The CDR3 coding sequence is TGTGCCAGCAGCCGAGGGACAGGGCGGTCCAATGAGCAGTTCTTC. Translation: CASSRGTGRSNEQFF.

This clonotype was seen a handful of times. The chain uses TRBV4-2 and TRBJ2-6, with D perhaps TRBD1 (5 bases). Trimming removed 3 bases from V and 0 bases from J, with 18 bases in between. This CDR3 has 19 amino acids. From germline, CDR1 is LGHNA and CDR2 YNFKEQ. CDR3 bases: TGTGCCAGCAGCCACCCCAGGGAACAGTTTTCCTCTGGGGCCAACGTCCTGACTTTC. This translates into CASSHPREQFSSGANVLTF.

This chain links TRBV6-5 with TRBJ2-2; D call uncertain. V shed 2 bases and J shed 6 bases, with 13 bases lying between them. The CDR3 contains 15 residues. The germline V gene encodes CDR1 MNHEY and CDR2 SVGAGI. CDR3 loop: CASSYPSPRPGELFF. CDR3 nucleotides: TGTGCCAGCAGTTACCCCTCCCCAAGGCCCGGGGAGCTGTTTTTT.

J is TRBJ1-2 and V is TRBV28; 12 positions match TRBD1. V lost 7 bases, J lost 3 bases, and 12 bases stayed unmatched. Germline values: CDR1 MDHEN, CDR2 SYDVKM. The length of the CDR3 is 17 residues. The DNA of the CDR3 is TGTGCCAGCAACGTTGCCGGGACAGGGGGCGTCTACTATGGCTACACCTTC. It translates to CASNVAGTGGVYYGYTF.

The chain carries TRBV10-2 and TRBJ2-7, with 8 nucleotides matching TRBD2. The V gene end was trimmed by 3 bases and the J gene end by 4 bases; junction bases not matched to a gene: 8. Per germline, CDR1 WSHSY and CDR2 SAAADI. This CDR3 contains 15 residues. The CDR3 bases are TGCGCCAGCAGTGAACTACTAGCGGTATCGTACGAGCAGTACTTC. Its protein product is CASSELLAVSYEQYF.

The chain combines TRBV5-4 with TRBJ2-1; maybe TRBD2 (6 bases). CDR3 length: 17 amino acids. From germline, CDR1 is SGHNT and CDR2 YYREEE (reference sequence). Trimming cost V 0 bases and J 3 bases, with 16 bases left between them. CDR3 DNA sequence: TGTGCCAGCAGCTTGGCCCTGGCGGGGCTTTTCTACAATGAGCAGTTCTTC. Its translation is CASSLALAGLFYNEQFF.

This chain links TRBV5-4 with TRBJ2-7, with D maybe TRBD2 (6 bases). The germline V gene has CDR1 SGHNT and CDR2 YYREEE (reference sequence). The CDR3 sequence is 13 residues long. Trimming cost V 2 bases and J 6 bases, with 12 bases left between them. The CDR3 protein is CASSFRGTGEQYF. CDR3 coding DNA: TGTGCCAGCAGCTTTCGGGGGACGGGCGAGCAGTACTTC. Using reference TRBV5-4 and TRBJ2-7 for the parts outside the CDR3, the full variable domain is ETGVTQSPTHLIKTRGQQVTLRCSSQSGHNTVSWYQQALGQGPQFIFQYYREEENGRGNFPPRFSGLQFPNYSSELNVNALELDDSALYLCASSFRGTGEQYFGPGTRLTVT.

The rearrangement joins TRBV7-9 to TRBJ2-1, with 11 nucleotides matching TRBD2. The CDR3 is made up of 12 amino acids. Germline V lookup: CDR1 SEHNR, CDR2 FQNEAQ (reference sequence). The ends lost 5 bases at V and 14 bases at J; junction bases unmatched: 5. DNA for the CDR3: TGTGCCAGCAGCCAGACTAGCGGGACGGAGTTCTTC. Its translation: CASSQTSGTEFF. Full variable domain (rest looked up from reference TRBV7-9 and TRBJ2-1): DTGVSQNPRHKITKRGQNVTFRCDPISEHNRLYWYRQTLGQGPEFLTYFQNEAQLEKSRLLSDRFSAERPKGSFSTLEIQRTEQGDSAMYLCASSQTSGTEFFGPGTRLTVL.

The chain is built from TRBV19 and TRBJ2-1; D is uncertain. Trimming took 5 bases from V and 2 from J, leaving 10 bases between them. The germline CDR1 and CDR2 sequences are LNHDA and SQIVND (reference sequence). The CDR3 runs 14 residues. CDR3 protein: CASSGEHAYNEQFF. The CDR3 DNA is TGTGCCAGTAGTGGCGAACACGCCTACAATGAGCAGTTCTTC.

The chain uses TRBV20-1 and TRBJ2-7, with 7 bases identical to TRBD2. Trimming cost V 4 bases and J 4 bases; bases outside gene matches: 10. There are 14 residues in the CDR3. Germline CDR1 DFQATT, CDR2 SNEGSKA (reference sequence). CDR3 loop: CSAISPRGVYEQYF. The CDR3 nucleotides are TGCAGTGCTATCTCCCCCCGGGGGGTGTACGAGCAGTACTTC.

This clonotype was seen just once. The rearrangement uses TRBV5-6 and TRBJ2-5, with D unclear. V was clipped by 4 bases and J by 4 bases, with 14 bases between them. Per the germline V gene, CDR1 is SGHDT and CDR2 is YYEEEE. The CDR3 loop spans 14 amino acids. The CDR3: CASSPLGLTETQYF. The CDR3 nucleotides read TGTGCCAGCAGCCCTCTCGGGTTAACAGAGACCCAGTACTTC. Filled out from reference TRBV5-6 and TRBJ2-5, the complete variable domain reads DAGVTQSPTHLIKTRGQQVTLRCSPKSGHDTVSWYQQALGQGPQFIFQYYEEEERQRGNFPDRFSGHQFPNYSSELNVNALLLGDSALYLCASSPLGLTETQYFGPGTRLLVL.

The chain carries TRBV10-3 and TRBJ1-4; 8 bases map to TRBD1. Germline CDR1 is ENHRY and CDR2 is SYGVKD. V trimming: 3 bases; J trimming: 8 bases; junction bases outside the gene matches: 8. The CDR3 contains 15 residues. CDR3 nucleotides: TGTGCCATCAGTGACCACAGGGGGGAGGGCGAAAAACTGTTTTTT. Its protein is CAISDHRGEGEKLFF.